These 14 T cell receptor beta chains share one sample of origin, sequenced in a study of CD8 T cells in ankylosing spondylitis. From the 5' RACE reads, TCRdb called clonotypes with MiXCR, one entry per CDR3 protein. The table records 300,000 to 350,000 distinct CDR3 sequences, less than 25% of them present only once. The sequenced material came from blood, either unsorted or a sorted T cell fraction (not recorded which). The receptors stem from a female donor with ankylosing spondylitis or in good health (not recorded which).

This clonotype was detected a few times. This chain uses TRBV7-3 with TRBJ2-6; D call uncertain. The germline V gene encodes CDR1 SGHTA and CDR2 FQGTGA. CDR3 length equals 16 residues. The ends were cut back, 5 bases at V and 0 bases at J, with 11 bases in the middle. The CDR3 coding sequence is TGTGCCAGCAGCCTTTACCGCAGCTCTGGGGCCAACGTCCTGACTTTC. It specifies CASSLYRSSGANVLTF. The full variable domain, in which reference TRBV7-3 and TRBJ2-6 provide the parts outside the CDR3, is GAGVSQTPSNKVTEKGKYVELRCDPISGHTALYWYRQSLGQGPEFLIYFQGTGAADDSGLPNDRFFAVRPEGSVSTLKIQRTERGDSAVYLCASSLYRSSGANVLTFGAGSRLTVL.

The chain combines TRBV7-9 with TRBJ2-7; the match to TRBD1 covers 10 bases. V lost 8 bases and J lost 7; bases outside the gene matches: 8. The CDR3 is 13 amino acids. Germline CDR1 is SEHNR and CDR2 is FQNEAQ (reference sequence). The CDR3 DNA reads TGTGCCAGCCGCCGGGACAGGGGAGGTGAGCAGTACTTC. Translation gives CASRRDRGGEQYF.

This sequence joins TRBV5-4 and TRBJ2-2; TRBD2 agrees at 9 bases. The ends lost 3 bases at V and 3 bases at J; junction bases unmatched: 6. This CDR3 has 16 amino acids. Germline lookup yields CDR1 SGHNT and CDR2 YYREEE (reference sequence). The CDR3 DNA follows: TGTGCCAGCAGCTCCGGGACTAGCTTTGACACCGGGGAGCTGTTTTTT. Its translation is CASSSGTSFDTGELFF.

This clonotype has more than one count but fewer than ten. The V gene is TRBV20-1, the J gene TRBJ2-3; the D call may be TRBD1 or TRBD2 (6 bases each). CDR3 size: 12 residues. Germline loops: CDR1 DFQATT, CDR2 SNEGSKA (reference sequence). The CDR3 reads CRASGAADTQYF. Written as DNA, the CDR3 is TGCAGAGCCTCGGGGGCCGCAGATACGCAGTATTTT.

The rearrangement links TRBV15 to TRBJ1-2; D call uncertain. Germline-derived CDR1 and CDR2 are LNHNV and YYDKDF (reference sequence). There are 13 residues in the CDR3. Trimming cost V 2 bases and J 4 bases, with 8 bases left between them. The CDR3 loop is CATSRPGFYGYTF. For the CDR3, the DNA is TGTGCCACCAGCAGACCGGGGTTCTATGGCTACACCTTC.

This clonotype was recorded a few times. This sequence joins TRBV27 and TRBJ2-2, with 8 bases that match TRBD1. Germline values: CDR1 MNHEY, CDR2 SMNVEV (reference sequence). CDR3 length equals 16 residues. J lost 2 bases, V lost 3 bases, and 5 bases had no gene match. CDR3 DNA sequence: TGTGCCAGCAGTTTTCGGGACAGGCCAAACACCGGGGAGCTGTTTTTT. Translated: CASSFRDRPNTGELFF.

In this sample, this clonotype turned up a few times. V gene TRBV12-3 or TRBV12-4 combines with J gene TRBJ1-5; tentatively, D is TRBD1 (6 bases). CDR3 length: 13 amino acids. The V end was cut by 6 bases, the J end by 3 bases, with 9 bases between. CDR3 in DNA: TGTGCCAGCAGCGACAGGATCAATCAGCCCCAGCATTTT. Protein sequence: CASSDRINQPQHF.

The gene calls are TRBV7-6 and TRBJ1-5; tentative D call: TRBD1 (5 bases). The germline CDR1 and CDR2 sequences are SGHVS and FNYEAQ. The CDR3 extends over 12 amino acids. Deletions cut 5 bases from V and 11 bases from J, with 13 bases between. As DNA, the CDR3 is TGTGCCAGCAGCCAGACCCTGGGGGCCCAGCATTTT. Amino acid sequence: CASSQTLGAQHF.

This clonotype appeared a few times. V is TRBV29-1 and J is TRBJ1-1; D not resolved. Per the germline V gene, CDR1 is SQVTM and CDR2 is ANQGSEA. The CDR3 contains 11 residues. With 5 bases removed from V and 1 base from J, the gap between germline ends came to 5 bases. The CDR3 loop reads CSVIKNTEAFF. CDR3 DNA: TGCAGCGTTATAAAGAACACTGAAGCTTTCTTT.

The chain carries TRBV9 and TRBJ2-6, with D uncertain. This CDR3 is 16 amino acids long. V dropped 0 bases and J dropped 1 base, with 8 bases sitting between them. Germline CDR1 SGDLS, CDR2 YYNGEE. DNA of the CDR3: TGTGCCAGCAGCGTAGCCCTAGGGTCTGGGGCCAACGTCCTGACTTTC. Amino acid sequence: CASSVALGSGANVLTF.

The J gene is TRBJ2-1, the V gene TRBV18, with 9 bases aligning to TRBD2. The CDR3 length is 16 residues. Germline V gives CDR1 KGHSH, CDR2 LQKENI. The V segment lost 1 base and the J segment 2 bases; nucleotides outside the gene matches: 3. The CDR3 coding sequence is TGTGCCAGCTCACCACTAGCGGGAGCCACCTACAATGAGCAGTTCTTC. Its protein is CASSPLAGATYNEQFF.

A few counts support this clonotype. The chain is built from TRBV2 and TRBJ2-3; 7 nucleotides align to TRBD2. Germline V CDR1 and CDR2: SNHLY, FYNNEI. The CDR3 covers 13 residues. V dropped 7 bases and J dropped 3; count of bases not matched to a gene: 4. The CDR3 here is CASKWEGTDTQYF. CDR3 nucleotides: TGTGCCAGCAAATGGGAGGGGACAGATACGCAGTATTTT.

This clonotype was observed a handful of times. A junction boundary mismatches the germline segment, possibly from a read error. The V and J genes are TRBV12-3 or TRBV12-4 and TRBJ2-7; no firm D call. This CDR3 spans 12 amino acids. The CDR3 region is CASSLANTASSF. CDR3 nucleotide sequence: TGTGCCAGCAGTTTAGCTAACACGGCAAGCTCCTTC.

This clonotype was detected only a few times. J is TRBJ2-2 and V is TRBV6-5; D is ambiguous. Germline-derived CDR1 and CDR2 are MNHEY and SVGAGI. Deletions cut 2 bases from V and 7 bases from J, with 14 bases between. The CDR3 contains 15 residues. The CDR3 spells CASSYKPPGVGELFF. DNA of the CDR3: TGTGCCAGCAGTTACAAACCTCCGGGCGTCGGGGAGCTGTTTTTT.